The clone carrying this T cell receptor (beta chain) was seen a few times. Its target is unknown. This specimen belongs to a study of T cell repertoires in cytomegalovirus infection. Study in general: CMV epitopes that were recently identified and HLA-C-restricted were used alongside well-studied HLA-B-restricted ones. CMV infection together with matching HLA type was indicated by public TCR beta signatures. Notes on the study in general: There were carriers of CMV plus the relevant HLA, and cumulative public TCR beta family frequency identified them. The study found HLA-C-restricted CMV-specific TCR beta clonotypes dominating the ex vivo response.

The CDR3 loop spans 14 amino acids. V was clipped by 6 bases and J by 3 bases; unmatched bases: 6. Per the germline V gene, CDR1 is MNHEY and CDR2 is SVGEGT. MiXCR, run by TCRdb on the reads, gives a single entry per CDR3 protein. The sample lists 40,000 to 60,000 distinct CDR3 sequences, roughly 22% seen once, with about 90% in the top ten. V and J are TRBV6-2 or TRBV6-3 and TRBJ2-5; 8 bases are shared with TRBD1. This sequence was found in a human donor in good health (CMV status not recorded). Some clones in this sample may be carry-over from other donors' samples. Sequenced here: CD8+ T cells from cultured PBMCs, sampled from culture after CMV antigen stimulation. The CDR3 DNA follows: TGTGCCAGCAGCAGGACAGGGAGAGAAGAGACCCAGTACTTC. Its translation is CASSRTGREETQYF.